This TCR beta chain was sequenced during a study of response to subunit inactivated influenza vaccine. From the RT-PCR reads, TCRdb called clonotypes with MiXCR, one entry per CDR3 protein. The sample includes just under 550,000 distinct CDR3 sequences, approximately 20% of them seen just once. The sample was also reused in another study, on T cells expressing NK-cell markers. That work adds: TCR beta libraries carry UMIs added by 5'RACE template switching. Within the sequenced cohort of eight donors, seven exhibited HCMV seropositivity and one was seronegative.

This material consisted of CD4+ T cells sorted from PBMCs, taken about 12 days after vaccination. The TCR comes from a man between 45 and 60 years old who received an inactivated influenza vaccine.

The CDR3 bases are TGCAGTGCTAGTTGGCGGGATACCACAGATACGCAGTATTTT. It is translated as CSASWRDTTDTQYF. The chain joins TRBV20-1 to TRBJ2-3; D is perhaps TRBD2 (6 bases). The CDR3 extends over 14 amino acids. Germline V CDR1 and CDR2: DFQATT, SNEGSKA (reference sequence). V lost 3 bases and J lost 2, with 12 bases in between.